The 17 T cell receptor beta chains below were found in one sample sequenced in a study of T-cell memory formation after mild COVID-19. TCRdb itself ran the 5' RACE reads through MiXCR, one entry per CDR3 protein. The top ten hold over 4.5% of the sample, which has 110,000 or so distinct CDR3 sequences, 15% to 20% seen once. Sequencing input: PBMCs or a T cell subset sorted from them (not recorded which). The receptors stem from a man between 18 and 35 years old who had mild COVID-19 (a few samples of this study predate the infection). Cell type and time point are not known.

The chain couples TRBV12-3 or TRBV12-4 to TRBJ1-5; 8 nucleotides line up with TRBD1. The CDR3 covers 15 residues. Trimming at V came to 3 bases and at J to 6 bases, leaving 7 bases not matched to a gene. CDR3 nucleotides: TGTGCCAGCAGTTTCAGGGACAGGTTTCGTCAGCCCCAGCATTTT. This encodes CASSFRDRFRQPQHF.

This chain uses TRBV20-1 with TRBJ1-4; 7 bases map to TRBD1. V shed 4 bases and J 8 bases; nucleotides not matched to a gene: 13. CDR3 size: 15 residues. Germline V gene data show CDR1 as DFQATT and CDR2 as SNEGSKA (reference sequence). CDR3 in amino acids: CSANLPTGSGEKLFF. CDR3 nucleotides: TGCAGTGCTAATCTGCCGACAGGGTCGGGGGAAAAACTGTTTTTT.

This rearrangement joins TRBV20-1 to TRBJ1-5; no reliable D call. This CDR3 spans 13 amino acids. V lost 0 bases and J 9 bases, leaving 12 bases between the germline ends. CDR1 and CDR2 (germline): DFQATT, SNEGSKA (reference sequence). For the CDR3, the DNA is TGCAGTGCTAGAGATCCACCGGGATTGCCCCAGCATTTT. This gives the protein CSARDPPGLPQHF.

This clonotype was picked up a small number of times. This chain uses TRBV4-2 with TRBJ2-3; perhaps TRBD1 as D (5 bases). The V gene lost 0 bases and the J gene lost 4 bases, with 11 bases spanning the gap. Germline-derived CDR1 and CDR2 are LGHNA and YNFKEQ. The CDR3 extends over 15 amino acids. Written as DNA, the CDR3 is TGTGCCAGCAGCCAAGAGGGGTCAGGGCCAGATACGCAGTATTTT. This sequence encodes CASSQEGSGPDTQYF.

J is TRBJ1-3 and V is TRBV7-9, with TRBD1 identical over 8 bases. The CDR3 runs 15 residues. V dropped 5 bases and J dropped 4; count of bases not matched to a gene: 7. Germline CDR1 SEHNR, CDR2 FQNEAQ (reference sequence). In nucleotides, the CDR3 is TGTGCCAGCAGCCCTTCTGGACAGGGCGGAAACACCATATATTTT. Translating it yields CASSPSGQGGNTIYF.

This clonotype was detected a few times. The chain carries TRBV7-2 and TRBJ2-1; 8 bases are a match to TRBD1. The CDR3 contains 16 residues. V trimming: 6 bases; J trimming: 4 bases; junction bases outside the gene matches: 11. Germline lookup yields CDR1 SGHTA and CDR2 FQGNSA. The CDR3, as DNA: TGTGCCAGCAGAGATAGCAGGGGGCTCGCGTACAATGAGCAGTTCTTC. Its translation: CASRDSRGLAYNEQFF.

This clonotype was counted a few times. V is TRBV4-3 and J is TRBJ1-3; a possible D gene is TRBD1 (6 bases). V was trimmed by 0 bases and J by 4 bases, leaving 19 bases between them. From germline, CDR1 is LGHNA and CDR2 YSLEER. The CDR3 is 18 amino acids. The CDR3 DNA reads TGCGCCAGCAGCCAAGATTCAGCAGGGGCAAAGATGGGAAACACCATATATTTT. This encodes CASSQDSAGAKMGNTIYF.

The genes are TRBV11-3 and TRBJ2-3; 7 bases are shared with TRBD2. J gave up 2 bases and V 1 base, and 3 bases lay outside the gene matches. The germline gives CDR1 SGHNT, CDR2 YENEEA. This CDR3 spans 15 amino acids. CDR3 coding DNA: TGTGCCAGCAGCTTAGGGCGGGGGTACACAGATACGCAGTATTTT. This codes for CASSLGRGYTDTQYF.

This clonotype is a singleton in its sample. The V gene is TRBV18, the J gene TRBJ2-1; no clear D gene. Germline CDR1 KGHSH, CDR2 LQKENI. This CDR3 is 13 amino acids long. The V gene lost 3 bases and the J gene lost 0 bases, with 3 bases spanning the gap. CDR3: CASSPNSYNEQFF. The CDR3 bases are TGTGCCAGCTCACCGAACTCCTACAATGAGCAGTTCTTC.

This clonotype was detected only a few times. The chain links TRBV4-2 to TRBJ2-3; 7 nucleotides match TRBD1. Germline V gene lookup returns CDR1 LGHNA and CDR2 YNFKEQ. The V segment lost 2 bases and the J segment 0 bases; nucleotides outside the gene matches: 5. The CDR3 runs 16 residues. The CDR3 sequence: CASSQLGQSSTDTQYF. The CDR3 DNA sequence: TGTGCCAGCAGCCAACTGGGACAGTCTAGCACAGATACGCAGTATTTT.

The chain recombines TRBV7-2 with TRBJ2-3; D is perhaps TRBD1 or TRBD2 (5 bases each). Trimming left V 6 bases short and J 3 bases short, with 13 bases between. Germline values: CDR1 SGHTA, CDR2 FQGNSA. The CDR3 sequence is 14 residues long. The CDR3 nucleotides are TGTGCCAGCAGACCCGGGACGGAAACAGATACGCAGTATTTT. Translated, it gives CASRPGTETDTQYF.

This clonotype was seen ten or more times. This rearrangement joins TRBV5-1 to TRBJ2-2, with a tentative D call TRBD1 (5 bases). Trimming shortened V by 1 base and J by 7 bases, and 11 bases separated the two germline ends. Looked up from germline, CDR1 is SGHRS and CDR2 is YFSETQ. The CDR3 is 14 residues long. The CDR3 region is CASSLREQDGELFF. In DNA, the CDR3 is TGCGCCAGCAGCTTGAGGGAACAGGACGGGGAGCTGTTTTTT.

V gene TRBV20-1 combines with J gene TRBJ2-5, with TRBD2 as a possible D gene (6 bases). CDR1 and CDR2 from the germline V gene are DFQATT and SNEGSKA (reference sequence). This CDR3 spans 15 amino acids. V was shortened by 3 bases and J by 3 bases, with 17 bases between the two germline ends. In nucleotides, the CDR3 is TGCAGTGCTAGGACTGGGGGGAGTTTTGAAGAGACCCAGTACTTC. Translation: CSARTGGSFEETQYF.

The rearrangement uses TRBV18 and TRBJ1-4; maybe TRBD1 (5 bases). The V and J ends lost 6 bases and 6 bases respectively, with 17 bases between them. CDR1 is KGHSH, CDR2 LQKENI, per germline. This CDR3 has 15 amino acids. CDR3 region: CASSIGRMGDEKLFF. CDR3 coding DNA: TGTGCCAGCTCGATAGGGCGCATGGGGGATGAAAAACTGTTTTTT.

The J gene is TRBJ1-2, the V gene TRBV7-8; 9 nucleotides match TRBD1. Germline trimming cut 4 bases from V and 2 bases from J; bases unmatched to any gene: 5. CDR1 is SGHVS and CDR2 is FQNEAQ in the germline V gene. This CDR3 has 15 amino acids. DNA of the CDR3: TGTGCCAGCAGCTCTTACAGGGGGCGGAACTATGGCTACACCTTC. Protein: CASSSYRGRNYGYTF.

The V gene is TRBV7-8, the J gene TRBJ2-1, with 7 positions matching TRBD2. The ends lost 4 bases at V and 0 bases at J; junction bases unmatched: 6. Germline-derived CDR1 and CDR2 are SGHVS and FQNEAQ. This CDR3 has 16 amino acids. The CDR3 DNA is TGTGCCAGCAGCTCCACCGGGGGGACCTCCTACAATGAGCAGTTCTTC. It yields the protein CASSSTGGTSYNEQFF.

This clonotype was detected many times. The chain recombines TRBV6-5 with TRBJ2-1, with D unclear. Germline V lookup: CDR1 MNHEY, CDR2 SVGAGI. The CDR3 runs 12 residues. V was trimmed by 5 bases and J by 2 bases, leaving 4 bases between them. CDR3 region: CASSGPYNEQFF. As DNA, the CDR3 is TGTGCCAGCAGTGGACCCTACAATGAGCAGTTCTTC.